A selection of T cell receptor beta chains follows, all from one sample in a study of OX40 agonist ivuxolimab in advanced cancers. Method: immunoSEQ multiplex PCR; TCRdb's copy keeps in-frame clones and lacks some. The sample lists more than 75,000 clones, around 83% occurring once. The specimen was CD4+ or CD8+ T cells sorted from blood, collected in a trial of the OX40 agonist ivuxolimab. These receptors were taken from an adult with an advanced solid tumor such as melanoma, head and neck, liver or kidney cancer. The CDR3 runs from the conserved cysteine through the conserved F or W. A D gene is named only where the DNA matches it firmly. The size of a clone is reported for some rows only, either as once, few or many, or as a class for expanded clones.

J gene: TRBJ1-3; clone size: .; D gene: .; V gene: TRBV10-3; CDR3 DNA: TGTGCCATCAGGGCCTCGGGCACTGGAAACACCATATATTTT; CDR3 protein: CAIRASGTGNTIYF
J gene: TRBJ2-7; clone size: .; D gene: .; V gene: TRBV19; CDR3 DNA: TGTGCCAGTAGTAGGGGGGCCTACGAGCAGTACTTC; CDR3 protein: CASSRGAYEQYF
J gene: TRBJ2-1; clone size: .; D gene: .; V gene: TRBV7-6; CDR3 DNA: TGTGCCAGCAAGCAAGGCCTCCGGGATTTTATAAACAATGAGCAGTTCTTC; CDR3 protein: CASKQGLRDFINNEQFF
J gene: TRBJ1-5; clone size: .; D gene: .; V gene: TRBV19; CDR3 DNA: TGTGCCAGTTGCGAGGGGTCCGTTGGCAATCAGCCCCAGCATTTT; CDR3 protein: CASCEGSVGNQPQHF
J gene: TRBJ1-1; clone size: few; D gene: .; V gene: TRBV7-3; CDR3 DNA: TGTGCCAGCAGCCCCTCGGCAGGGACTGAAGCTTTCTTT; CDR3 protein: CASSPSAGTEAFF
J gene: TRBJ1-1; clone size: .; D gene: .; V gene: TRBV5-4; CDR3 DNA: TGTGCCAGCTGGGCCCCGGGGACCAACACTGAAGCTTTCTTT; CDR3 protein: CASWAPGTNTEAFF
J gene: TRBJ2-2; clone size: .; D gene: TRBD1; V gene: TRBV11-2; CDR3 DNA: TGTGCCAGCAGCTTCCTTAGGGACAGTCCCGCGAACACCGGGGAGCTGTTTTTT; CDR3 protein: CASSFLRDSPANTGELFF
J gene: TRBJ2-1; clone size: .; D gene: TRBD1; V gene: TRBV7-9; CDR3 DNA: TGTGCCAGCAGCTCCTCCGGGACAGCTGAGCAGTTCTTC; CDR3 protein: CASSSSGTAEQFF
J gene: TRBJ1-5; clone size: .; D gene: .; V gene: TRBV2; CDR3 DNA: TGTGCCAGCAGTTCTTCTCATCAAGTAAACCAGCCCCAGCATTTT; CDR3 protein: CASSSSHQVNQPQHF
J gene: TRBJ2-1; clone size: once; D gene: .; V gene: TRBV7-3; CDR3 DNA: TGTGCCAGCAGCTATCGAGACAATGAGCAGTTCTTC; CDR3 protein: CASSYRDNEQFF
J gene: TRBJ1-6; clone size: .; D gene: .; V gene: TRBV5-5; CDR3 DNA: TGTGCCAGCAGCCTTTCGACAGAGGGGGCCCTCCACTTT; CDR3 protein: CASSLSTEGALHF
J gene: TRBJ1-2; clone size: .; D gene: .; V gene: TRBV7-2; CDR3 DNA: TGTGCCAGCAGCTTAGACAGGGTCGGCGATGGCTACACCTTC; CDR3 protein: CASSLDRVGDGYTF
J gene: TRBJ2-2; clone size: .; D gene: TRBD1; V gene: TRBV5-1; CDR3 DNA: TGCGCCAGCAGCTTGCGGACAGGAGCGAACACCGGGGAGCTGTTTTTT; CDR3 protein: CASSLRTGANTGELFF
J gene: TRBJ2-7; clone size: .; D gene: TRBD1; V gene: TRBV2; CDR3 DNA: TGTGCCAGCAGACCCCGACAGGGGGGAATGTACGAGCAGTACTTC; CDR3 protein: CASRPRQGGMYEQYF
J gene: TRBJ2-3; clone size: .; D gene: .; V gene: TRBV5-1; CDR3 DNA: TGCGCCAGCAGCTCCGGGACTTCCCGGGATACGCAGTATTTT; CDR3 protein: CASSSGTSRDTQYF
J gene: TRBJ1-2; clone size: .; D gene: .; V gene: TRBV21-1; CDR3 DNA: TGTGCCACCGACAGGGGGCGCCGGGGTTTATATGGCTACACCTTC; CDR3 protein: CATDRGRRGLYGYTF
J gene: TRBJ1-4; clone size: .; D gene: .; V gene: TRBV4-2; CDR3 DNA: TGTGCCAGCACACAGTCCGACGGGGAGGAAAAACTGTTTTTT; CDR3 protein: CASTQSDGEEKLFF
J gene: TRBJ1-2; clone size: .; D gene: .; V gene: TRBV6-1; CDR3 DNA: TGTGCCAGCAGCGCGACCGGATTAGCTAACTATGGCTACACCTTC; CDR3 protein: CASSATGLANYGYTF
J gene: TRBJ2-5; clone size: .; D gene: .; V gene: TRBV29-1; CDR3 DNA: TGCAGCGTTCTCCGACAGGACCAAGAGACCCAGTACTTC; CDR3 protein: CSVLRQDQETQYF
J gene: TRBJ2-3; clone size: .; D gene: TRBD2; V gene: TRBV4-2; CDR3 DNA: TGTGCCAGCAGCCAAGAGGCTAGCGGGAGATGGTATACGCAGTATTTT; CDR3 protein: CASSQEASGRWYTQYF
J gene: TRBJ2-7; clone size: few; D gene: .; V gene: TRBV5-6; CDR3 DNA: TGTGCCAGCAGCTTGGACTACGAGCAGTACTTC; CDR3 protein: CASSLDYEQYF
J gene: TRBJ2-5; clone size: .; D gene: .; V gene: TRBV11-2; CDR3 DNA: TGTGCCAGCAGCTTAGGAGGGGGAATCCAAGAGACCCAGTACTTC; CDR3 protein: CASSLGGGIQETQYF
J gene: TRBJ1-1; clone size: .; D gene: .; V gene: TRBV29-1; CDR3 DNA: TGCAGCGTTGCCCGGACAGCAGAAGCTTTCTTT; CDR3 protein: CSVARTAEAFF
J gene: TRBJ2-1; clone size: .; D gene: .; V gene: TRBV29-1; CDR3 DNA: TGCAGCGCAGAAAAGGGCGGGGAGCAGTTCTTC; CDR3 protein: CSAEKGGEQFF
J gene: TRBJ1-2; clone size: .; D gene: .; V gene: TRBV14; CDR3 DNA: TGTGCCAGCAGCCAAGTTGGGTTTAACTATGGCTACACCTTC; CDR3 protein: CASSQVGFNYGYTF
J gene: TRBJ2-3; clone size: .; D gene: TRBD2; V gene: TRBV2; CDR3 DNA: TGTGCCAGCAGCGAAGACAGACTAGCACAAGATACGCAGTATTTT; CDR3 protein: CASSEDRLAQDTQYF
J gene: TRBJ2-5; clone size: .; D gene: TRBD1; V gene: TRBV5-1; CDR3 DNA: TGCGCCAGCACCCTGGGACAGCCTCAAGAGACCCAGTACTTC; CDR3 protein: CASTLGQPQETQYF
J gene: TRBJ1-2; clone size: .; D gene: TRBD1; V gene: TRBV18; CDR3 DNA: TGTGCCAGCTCACCACCACAGACAGGGACCTATGGCTACACCTTC; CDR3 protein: CASSPPQTGTYGYTF